The 21 T cell receptor beta chains given below trace back to one sample, sequenced in a study of blood T cells in healthy people across ages. PCR was performed a second time for 7 to 11 cycles using a sample-barcoded 5' primer and a J-beta primer mix. TCRdb redid the calling of the 5' RACE reads with MiXCR, one entry per CDR3 protein. The table has 1,500,000 or so distinct CDR3 sequences, roughly 43% seen once. The sample taken for sequencing was blood. These receptors were collected from a woman between 18 and 29 years old in good health.

The table lists this clonotype with a few counts. The V gene is TRBV12-3 or TRBV12-4, the J gene TRBJ2-7; D might be TRBD1 (6 bases). Trimming took 6 bases from V and 7 from J, leaving 16 bases between them. The CDR3 runs to 13 residues. This CDR3 reads CASSLDSLAEQYF. CDR3 in DNA: TGTGCCAGCAGCTTGGACAGTTTAGCGGAGCAGTACTTC.

This chain connects TRBV5-1 to TRBJ1-1; D gene uncertain. The CDR3 spans 13 residues. Trimming cost V 0 bases and J 4 bases, with 7 bases left between them. Germline V lookup: CDR1 SGHRS, CDR2 YFSETQ. The CDR3 here is CASSLADPTEAFF. CDR3 nucleotide sequence: TGCGCCAGCAGCTTGGCGGACCCCACTGAAGCTTTCTTT. The full variable domain, rest sourced from reference TRBV5-1 and TRBJ1-1, is KAGVTQTPRYLIKTRGQQVTLSCSPISGHRSVSWYQQTPGQGLQFLFEYFSETQRNKGNFPGRFSGRQFSNSRSEMNVSTLELGDSALYLCASSLADPTEAFFGQGTRLTVV.

The chain combines TRBV5-6 with TRBJ1-2, with a possible D match to TRBD1 (5 bases). The CDR3 runs 16 residues. V lost 0 bases to trimming and J lost 4 bases, with 16 bases between them. The germline CDR1 and CDR2 sequences are SGHDT and YYEEEE. CDR3 bases: TGTGCCAGCAGCTTGGGCGGACGGCCCGGGGGCTATGGCTACACCTTC. Translated: CASSLGGRPGGYGYTF.

The chain employs TRBV13 and TRBJ2-5, with TRBD2 matching over 9 bases. The V gene's germline CDR1 is PRHDT and CDR2 FYEKMQ (reference sequence). This CDR3 has 14 amino acids. The V segment lost 4 bases and the J segment 4 bases; nucleotides outside the gene matches: 4. CDR3 sequence: CASSYLAGAETQYF. In DNA, the CDR3 is TGTGCCAGCAGCTACTTAGCGGGGGCAGAGACCCAGTACTTC.

This chain joins TRBV20-1 and TRBJ2-1; no clear D gene. Per the germline V gene, CDR1 is DFQATT and CDR2 is SNEGSKA (reference sequence). Trimming removed 5 bases from V and 3 bases from J, with 11 bases in between. The CDR3 is made up of 13 amino acids. CDR3 nucleotides: TGCAGTGCTCCGGCCCACGTCTACAATGAGCAGTTCTTC. It codes for CSAPAHVYNEQFF.

This clonotype showed up just a few times. The V and J genes are TRBV20-1 and TRBJ2-1, with D uncertain. Germline CDR1 DFQATT, CDR2 SNEGSKA (reference sequence). This CDR3 is built from 15 residues. The V end lost 0 bases, the J end lost 3 bases, and 12 bases lay between the germline ends. The CDR3 DNA reads as TGCAGTGCTAGAGATCTCGCTGTGCTCTACAATGAGCAGTTCTTC. This encodes CSARDLAVLYNEQFF.

The rearrangement uses TRBV4-2 and TRBJ2-1; D gene ambiguous. Looked up from germline, CDR1 is LGHNA and CDR2 is YNFKEQ. Trimming stripped 1 base from V and 0 bases from J, with 16 bases between. The CDR3 loop spans 18 amino acids. The CDR3 nucleotides read TGTGCCAGCAGCCAAGGGATGTCTGGCTGGAACTCCTACAATGAGCAGTTCTTC. It codes for CASSQGMSGWNSYNEQFF.

This clonotype was detected ten times or more. This rearrangement joins TRBV20-1 to TRBJ1-1; tentatively, D is TRBD1 (6 bases). Germline CDR1 is DFQATT and CDR2 is SNEGSKA (reference sequence). V lost 6 bases and J lost 0, with 11 bases in between. This CDR3 has 13 residues. The CDR3 DNA sequence: TGCAGTGCCAGCGGGGGGCTGAACACTGAAGCTTTCTTT. It specifies CSASGGLNTEAFF.

This clonotype showed up just a few times. The CDR3: CATSDGQGKNPYEQYF. The CDR3 region has the DNA TGTGCCACCAGTGATGGACAGGGGAAAAACCCCTACGAGCAGTACTTC. The J gene is TRBJ2-7, the V gene TRBV24-1, with TRBD1 identical over 9 bases. V shed 3 bases, J shed 2 bases, and the junction held 7 bases outside the gene matches. Germline CDR1 reads KGHDR; CDR2 reads SFDVKD. CDR3 length: 16 residues.

V is TRBV6-6 and J is TRBJ1-2; D remains unclear. There are 8 residues in the CDR3. V lost 11 bases and J 8 bases, leaving 6 bases between the germline ends. Looked up from germline, CDR1 is MNHNY and CDR2 is SVGAGI (reference sequence). The CDR3 coding sequence is TGTGCCGTCGGCGGCTACACCTTC. Protein: CAVGGYTF.

The gene calls are TRBV28 and TRBJ1-4; unclear D gene. In germline, CDR1 is MDHEN, CDR2 SYDVKM. The V end was cut by 6 bases, the J end by 4 bases, with 15 bases between. This CDR3 is 15 amino acids long. The CDR3 DNA follows: TGTGCCAGCAGAGACCGACCCGGACGTAATGAAAAACTGTTTTTT. It translates to CASRDRPGRNEKLFF.

J is TRBJ1-5 and V is TRBV28; TRBD1 matches 7 bases. J lost 3 bases, V lost 8 bases, and 13 bases had no gene match. The CDR3 is 16 amino acids. From germline, CDR1 is MDHEN and CDR2 SYDVKM. This CDR3 is CASRSFGTVLNQPQHF. CDR3 nucleotides: TGTGCCAGCCGATCATTCGGGACAGTGCTCAATCAGCCCCAGCATTTT.

The chain combines TRBV24-1 with TRBJ2-4; D perhaps matches TRBD2 (5 bases). Gene TRBJ2-5 matches the end of the DNA better, so the J call may be wrong. The CDR3 extends over 15 amino acids. Germline assignment: CDR1 KGHDR and CDR2 SFDVKD. CDR3 sequence: CATSDLAGIEETQYF. Written as DNA, the CDR3 is TGTGCCACCAGTGATTTGGCGGGTATAGAAGAGACCCAGTACTTC.

The chain is built from TRBV6-5 and TRBJ1-1; D unclear. Trimming pared 5 bases from V and 6 bases from J, leaving 16 bases between. There are 14 residues in the CDR3. Germline V lookup: CDR1 MNHEY, CDR2 SVGAGI. The CDR3 protein is CASSTPGVGAEAFF. CDR3 sequence (DNA): TGTGCCAGCAGTACCCCCGGGGTGGGCGCTGAAGCTTTCTTT.

In the case of this clonotype: At one boundary the junction diverges from the germline segment, which might be a read error. The J gene is TRBJ1-6, the V gene TRBV7-9; D unresolved. The CDR3 has 14 amino acids. CDR1 and CDR2 (germline): SEHNR, FQNEAQ (reference sequence). The CDR3 DNA is TGTGCCAGCAGCCGAGACAAAAACGATTCACCCCCCCACTTT. Its protein product is CASSRDKNDSPPHF. Variable domain in full (rest from reference TRBV7-9 and TRBJ1-6): DTGVSQNPRHKITKRGQNVTFRCDPISEHNRLYWYRQTLGQGPEFLTYFQNEAQLEKSRLLSDRFSAERPKGSFSTLEIQRTEQGDSAMYLCASSRDKNDSPPHFGNGTRLTVT.

Ten or more counts support this clonotype. The genes are TRBV7-2 and TRBJ2-3; TRBD2 matches at 10 bases. Trimming removed 4 bases from V and 7 bases from J; junction bases left unmatched: 5. Germline values: CDR1 SGHTA, CDR2 FQGNSA. The CDR3 length is 14 residues. The CDR3 nucleotides read TGTGCCAGCAGCTACAGGACTAGCGGCTATACGCAGTATTTT. It codes for CASSYRTSGYTQYF.

V usage is TRBV5-1 and J usage is TRBJ2-5; the match to TRBD2 covers 7 bases. CDR1 and CDR2 (germline): SGHRS, YFSETQ. V was clipped by 2 bases and J by 1 base; unmatched bases: 8. The CDR3 consists of 16 residues. This CDR3 reads CASSLGSWTSQETQYF. DNA of the CDR3: TGCGCCAGCAGCTTAGGGTCCTGGACTAGCCAAGAGACCCAGTACTTC.

This clonotype was counted a few times. The V gene is TRBV4-1, the J gene TRBJ1-2, with D maybe TRBD1 (5 bases). This CDR3 is 16 amino acids long. Germline CDR1 is MGHRA and CDR2 is YSYEKL. V lost 0 bases to trimming and J lost 0 bases, with 11 bases between them. In nucleotides, the CDR3 is TGCGCCAGCAGCCAAGAAGGCAGGGAGGCTAACTATGGCTACACCTTC. It specifies CASSQEGREANYGYTF.

This chain joins TRBV5-1 and TRBJ1-1, with 8 positions matching TRBD1. V gave up 4 bases and J gave up 7 bases; unmatched junction bases: 6. The CDR3 loop spans 13 amino acids. Germline CDR1 SGHRS, CDR2 YFSETQ. The CDR3 coding sequence is TGCGCCAGCAGCGGCAGGGGGCTCGGTGAAGCTTTCTTT. Its translation is CASSGRGLGEAFF.

This clonotype was detected many times. The J gene is TRBJ2-1, the V gene TRBV27; 11 nucleotides align to TRBD2. Germline V gives CDR1 MNHEY, CDR2 SMNVEV (reference sequence). The J segment lost 4 bases and the V segment lost 6 bases, leaving 5 bases of the junction unmatched. The CDR3 covers 15 residues. The CDR3: CASSLRLAGYNEQFF. For the CDR3, the DNA is TGTGCCAGCAGCCTTAGACTAGCGGGATACAATGAGCAGTTCTTC.

This clonotype was seen only once. The chain uses TRBV27 and TRBJ2-7; a weak D match, TRBD1 (6 bases). This CDR3 is 14 amino acids long. V was clipped by 5 bases and J by 3 bases, with 14 bases between them. Germline CDR1 and CDR2: MNHEY and SMNVEV (reference sequence). The CDR3 protein is CASSLGQTNYEQYF. CDR3 in DNA: TGTGCCAGCAGTCTAGGACAGACAAACTACGAGCAGTACTTC.